A single sample gave rise to the 5 T cell receptor beta chains below, sequenced in a study of response to subunit inactivated influenza vaccine. TCRdb re-called the RT-PCR reads through MiXCR, storing one row per CDR3 protein. The top ten clones hold around 7.3% of a sample with roughly 700,000 distinct CDR3 sequences, approximately 15% of them seen once. The sample here was PBMCs from blood, taken approximately 15 days before vaccination. The receptors originated from a man aged 50-60 years who received an inactivated influenza vaccine.

The chain joins TRBV12-3 or TRBV12-4 to TRBJ2-5; 10 nucleotides agree with TRBD2. CDR3 length: 16 residues. Unmatched junction bases numbered 9, after V lost 4 bases and J lost 4 bases. The CDR3 DNA sequence: TGTGCCAGCAGTTCTCCCTCCGCTAGCGGGAGAGAGACCCAGTACTTC. Its protein is CASSSPSASGRETQYF.

This clonotype turned up a few times. The chain couples TRBV27 to TRBJ2-7; TRBD2 matches 10 bases. V trimming: 5 bases; J trimming: 6 bases; junction bases outside the gene matches: 4. The CDR3 covers 13 residues. Germline V gene lookup returns CDR1 MNHEY and CDR2 SMNVEV (reference sequence). The DNA for the CDR3 is TGTGCCAGCAGTCTAGCGGGGGCTCGCGAGCAGTACTTC. Protein: CASSLAGAREQYF.

There are many counts of this clonotype. The chain employs TRBV4-2 and TRBJ2-1, with TRBD2 matching over 13 bases. The CDR3 extends over 15 amino acids. Germline V gives CDR1 LGHNA, CDR2 YNFKEQ. Germline trimming cut 4 bases from V and 5 bases from J; bases unmatched to any gene: 2. This CDR3 is CASSLGLAGNNEQFF. CDR3 coding DNA: TGTGCCAGCAGCCTGGGACTAGCGGGAAACAATGAGCAGTTCTTC.

The V call is TRBV28, the J call TRBJ2-1, with 7 nucleotides matching TRBD1. CDR3 length: 16 amino acids. Germline CDR1 reads MDHEN; CDR2 reads SYDVKM. V shed 8 bases and J 1 base; nucleotides not matched to a gene: 11. The CDR3 DNA follows: TGTGCCAGCGGAACCGTGCAGGGGGTTTCCTACAATGAGCAGTTCTTC. It translates to CASGTVQGVSYNEQFF.

This clonotype was counted a few times. The DNA of the CDR3 is TGTGCCAGCGCAAAAGGGTTAGGGAAGGAGACCCAGTACTTC. It encodes CASAKGLGKETQYF. This chain joins TRBV11-2 and TRBJ2-5, with D unclear. CDR1 and CDR2 (germline): SGHAT, FQNNGV. The CDR3 is made up of 14 amino acids. V lost 8 bases to trimming and J lost 5 bases, with 18 bases between them.